What follows are 24 T cell receptor beta chains derived from one specimen sequenced in a study of shared clonotypes between healthy human individuals (TCRdb year 2020). Library preparation was by the immunoSEQ multiplex PCR assay. TCRdb provides this immuneACCESS table in a form limited to in-frame rearrangements. Some clones are lacking; in checked studies, under half of them reflect an unresolved V gene, and why the rest are absent is not known. In this sample the table shows some 500,000 clones, 96% of which occur a single time. The ten top clones hold 0.055% to 0.075% of the sample. Input material: naive CD4+ T cells sorted from blood. The cell subset or site label, read with the paper, signifies: CD45RA+ positively selected. The receptors stem from a woman aged 25 to 39 in good health.

This chain's CDR3 is CASSLFERDSSGANVLTF. The CDR3 DNA reads TGTGCCAGCAGCTTATTCGAGCGGGACTCATCTGGGGCCAACGTCCTGACTTTC. The chain is built from TRBV7-8 and TRBJ2-6, with 7 bases lining up with TRBD2. The CDR3 sequence is 18 residues long. With V trimmed by 2 bases and J by 1 base, 8 bases remained unmatched. The germline gives CDR1 SGHVS, CDR2 FQNEAQ.

The V call is TRBV2, the J call TRBJ2-3, with D unresolved. V gave up 4 bases and J gave up 4 bases, with 15 bases separating them. The CDR3 loop spans 15 amino acids. Germline-derived CDR1 and CDR2 are SNHLY and FYNNEI. The CDR3 region has the DNA TGTGCCAGCAGTGTGGAAGGGTCGTATTCAGATACGCAGTATTTT. The encoded protein is CASSVEGSYSDTQYF.

This rearrangement joins TRBV29-1 to TRBJ2-5; TRBD2 matches 9 bases. The CDR3 totals 15 residues. Germline loops: CDR1 SQVTM, CDR2 ANQGSEA. J was trimmed by 2 bases and V by 4 bases; bases with no gene match: 8. The CDR3 nucleotides are TGCAGCGTTGCGATCGGACTAGCGTATCAAGAGACCCAGTACTTC. This sequence encodes CSVAIGLAYQETQYF.

This chain links TRBV28 with TRBJ2-1; 11 bases match TRBD2. Germline V lookup: CDR1 MDHEN, CDR2 SYDVKM. This CDR3 contains 13 residues. The CDR3 DNA reads as TGTGCGATGGCTAGCGGGGGGCACAATGAGCAGTTCTTC. It translates to CAMASGGHNEQFF.

The CDR3 spells CASSPNFGGGNQPQHF. For the CDR3, the DNA is TGCGCCAGCAGCCCCAACTTCGGGGGGGGCAATCAGCCCCAGCATTTT. This chain joins TRBV4-1 and TRBJ1-5, with D perhaps TRBD1 (5 bases). CDR3 length: 16 amino acids. The V and J ends lost 4 bases and 2 bases respectively, with 15 bases between them. CDR1 and CDR2 from the germline V gene are MGHRA and YSYEKL.

The chain combines TRBV2 with TRBJ2-3, with TRBD2 matching over 10 bases. This CDR3 is 16 amino acids long. The V gene end was trimmed by 5 bases and the J gene end by 4 bases; junction bases not matched to a gene: 9. Germline lookup yields CDR1 SNHLY and CDR2 FYNNEI. The CDR3 bases are TGTGCCAGCAGTCCGCTAGCGGGAGTTTCCGCAGATACGCAGTATTTT. This sequence encodes CASSPLAGVSADTQYF.

The chain recombines TRBV11-2 with TRBJ2-1; the D is unclear. This CDR3 contains 13 residues. With 1 base removed from V and 6 bases from J, the gap between germline ends came to 7 bases. Germline assignment: CDR1 SGHAT and CDR2 FQNNGV. The chain's CDR3 is CASSLVQTNEQFF. The CDR3 DNA sequence: TGTGCCAGCAGCTTAGTTCAGACCAATGAGCAGTTCTTC.

V is TRBV27 and J is TRBJ2-5, with a possible D match to TRBD2 (5 bases). Per the germline V gene, CDR1 is MNHEY and CDR2 is SMNVEV (reference sequence). The V and J ends lost 4 bases and 1 base respectively, with 10 bases between them. The CDR3 extends over 14 amino acids. CDR3 region: CASSSPGVQETQYF. DNA for the CDR3: TGTGCCAGCAGTTCCCCCGGGGTCCAAGAGACCCAGTACTTC.

The V and J genes are TRBV28 and TRBJ1-2; a weak D match, TRBD1 (6 bases). V gave up 7 bases and J gave up 5 bases, with 14 bases separating them. The CDR3 totals 13 residues. Looked up from germline, CDR1 is MDHEN and CDR2 is SYDVKM. The CDR3 loop is CASTIQGPYGYTF. The CDR3 DNA reads TGTGCCAGCACCATACAGGGCCCTTATGGCTACACCTTC.

The V call is TRBV5-4, the J call TRBJ1-2; no firm D call. The CDR3 length is 12 residues. Germline values: CDR1 SGHNT, CDR2 YYREEE (reference sequence). Trimming left V 0 bases short and J 3 bases short, with 3 bases between. CDR3 DNA sequence: TGTGCCAGCAGCTTGGAGGACTATGGCTACACCTTC. Translating it yields CASSLEDYGYTF. Full variable domain (remainder filled in from reference TRBV5-4 and TRBJ1-2): ETGVTQSPTHLIKTRGQQVTLRCSSQSGHNTVSWYQQALGQGPQFIFQYYREEENGRGNFPPRFSGLQFPNYSSELNVNALELDDSALYLCASSLEDYGYTFGSGTRLTVV.

This chain connects TRBV18 to TRBJ1-2, with D perhaps TRBD1 (6 bases). From germline, CDR1 is KGHSH and CDR2 LQKENI. Trimming pared 3 bases from V and 3 bases from J, leaving 11 bases between. The CDR3 loop spans 14 amino acids. The CDR3 is CASSPDGGDYGYTF. The DNA for the CDR3 is TGTGCCAGCTCACCGGACGGGGGCGACTATGGCTACACCTTC.

The chain combines TRBV5-1 with TRBJ1-2, with TRBD1 as a possible D gene (5 bases). V lost 2 bases and J lost 7, with 12 bases in between. The length of the CDR3 is 13 residues. CDR1 is SGHRS and CDR2 is YFSETQ in the germline V gene. CDR3 amino acids: CASSLNGAAGYTF. The CDR3 coding sequence is TGCGCCAGCAGCTTAAATGGGGCGGCTGGCTACACCTTC.

The rearrangement uses TRBV7-2 and TRBJ2-7; D may correspond to TRBD1 or TRBD2 (5 bases each). V was cut by 2 bases and J by 7 bases, with 15 bases left in between. This CDR3 comprises 14 residues. Looked up from germline, CDR1 is SGHTA and CDR2 is FQGNSA. The CDR3 DNA sequence: TGTGCCAGCAGCTTAAGAGGGGACCCTAGTGAGCAGTACTTC. This codes for CASSLRGDPSEQYF.

The chain is built from TRBV29-1 and TRBJ2-5; D possibly corresponds to TRBD1 (5 bases). The V end was cut by 7 bases, the J end by 2 bases, with 8 bases between. Germline CDR1 SQVTM, CDR2 ANQGSEA. This CDR3 has 11 amino acids. CDR3 residues: CSGTRQETQYF. The CDR3 nucleotides are TGCAGCGGGACACGTCAAGAGACCCAGTACTTC.

The J gene is TRBJ1-1, the V gene TRBV28; TRBD1 matches at 7 bases. Germline CDR1 reads MDHEN; CDR2 reads SYDVKM. The V and J ends lost 6 bases and 0 bases, in that order; junction bases with no gene match: 7. The CDR3 totals 15 residues. The CDR3 nucleotides read TGTGCCAGCAGCACTCCAGGGGGGATGAACACTGAAGCTTTCTTT. It codes for CASSTPGGMNTEAFF. Full variable domain (outside the CDR3, taken from reference TRBV28 and TRBJ1-1): DVKVTQSSRYLVKRTGEKVFLECVQDMDHENMFWYRQDPGLGLRLIYFSYDVKMKEKGDIPEGYSVSREKKERFSLILESASTNQTSMYLCASSTPGGMNTEAFFGQGTRLTVV.

The V and J genes are TRBV28 and TRBJ1-5, with no clear D. V shed 3 bases and J shed 7 bases, with 19 bases lying between them. Germline V lookup: CDR1 MDHEN, CDR2 SYDVKM. The CDR3 is made up of 16 amino acids. Here the CDR3 reads CASSFGRGYLSQPQHF. As DNA, the CDR3 is TGTGCCAGCAGTTTCGGGCGAGGATATTTGTCCCAGCCCCAGCATTTT.

V is TRBV7-9 and J is TRBJ1-5; 10 bases match TRBD1. This CDR3 is built from 18 residues. The junction had 10 bases not matched to a gene; V was cut back by 5 bases and J by 0 bases. Germline values: CDR1 SEHNR, CDR2 FQNEAQ (reference sequence). In DNA, the CDR3 is TGTGCCAGCAGCAAAGCCGGGACAGGGGCTTATAGCAATCAGCCCCAGCATTTT. This translates into CASSKAGTGAYSNQPQHF.

The V gene is TRBV7-9, the J gene TRBJ2-1; D ambiguous. The CDR3 is 16 residues long. Trimming took 2 bases from V and 0 from J, leaving 11 bases between them. Germline V gene sequence: CDR1 SEHNR, CDR2 FQNEAQ (reference sequence). CDR3 coding DNA: TGTGCCAGCAGCTTAAAGCGCCAGAGCTCCTACAATGAGCAGTTCTTC. Amino acids: CASSLKRQSSYNEQFF.

The chain combines TRBV18 with TRBJ2-7; the D gene could be TRBD1 or TRBD2 (5 bases each). This CDR3 is 14 amino acids long. Per germline, CDR1 KGHSH and CDR2 LQKENI. V shed 3 bases and J shed 4 bases, with 13 bases lying between them. The CDR3: CASSPGGSVYEQYF. As DNA, the CDR3 is TGTGCCAGCTCACCTGGGGGAAGTGTATACGAGCAGTACTTC.

Regarding this clone: The identical CDR3 is also encoded by other nucleotide sequences in the sample. The CDR3 protein is CASSLDSNYGYTF. DNA of the CDR3: TGTGCCAGCAGTTTAGATTCTAACTATGGCTACACCTTC. J is TRBJ1-2 and V is TRBV28; the D is unclear. Per germline, CDR1 MDHEN and CDR2 SYDVKM. With 2 bases removed from V and 0 bases from J, the gap between germline ends came to 4 bases. The CDR3 sequence is 13 residues long.

The V gene is TRBV12-5, the J gene TRBJ2-7; 9 bases are shared with TRBD1. The CDR3 totals 14 residues. The ends lost 3 bases at V and 5 bases at J; junction bases unmatched: 5. Germline values: CDR1 LGHNT, CDR2 FRNRAP. The CDR3 DNA sequence: TGTGCTAGTGGTTTCGGAACAGGGGGCCACGAGCAGTACTTC. It is translated as CASGFGTGGHEQYF.

V is TRBV5-6 and J is TRBJ1-5, with D perhaps TRBD1 (5 bases). Per the germline V gene, CDR1 is SGHDT and CDR2 is YYEEEE. V lost 0 bases to trimming and J lost 2 bases, with 9 bases between them. The CDR3 covers 15 residues. The CDR3 region has the DNA TGTGCCAGCAGCTTGGCCGGACACGGCAATCAGCCCCAGCATTTT. Translation gives CASSLAGHGNQPQHF.

Details on this clone: The same CDR3 also results from other DNA sequences found in this sample. The V gene is TRBV30, the J gene TRBJ2-7; 12 nucleotides line up with TRBD2. CDR3 length equals 19 residues. CDR1 is GTSNPN, CDR2 SVGIG, per germline (reference sequence). With V trimmed by 4 bases and J by 7 bases, 23 bases remained unmatched. The CDR3: CAWKSPRRLAGVPRLEQYF. The DNA of the CDR3 is TGTGCCTGGAAGAGCCCCAGGAGACTAGCGGGAGTCCCCCGGTTGGAGCAGTACTTC.

This chain connects TRBV28 to TRBJ1-4; D ambiguous. Germline CDR1 and CDR2: MDHEN and SYDVKM. The germline V and J ends were trimmed by 7 bases and 7 bases, with 16 bases remaining between them. The CDR3 runs to 14 residues. In nucleotides, the CDR3 is TGTGCCAGCACTGGTCCGTACGAGGGTGAAAAACTGTTTTTT. As protein: CASTGPYEGEKLFF.